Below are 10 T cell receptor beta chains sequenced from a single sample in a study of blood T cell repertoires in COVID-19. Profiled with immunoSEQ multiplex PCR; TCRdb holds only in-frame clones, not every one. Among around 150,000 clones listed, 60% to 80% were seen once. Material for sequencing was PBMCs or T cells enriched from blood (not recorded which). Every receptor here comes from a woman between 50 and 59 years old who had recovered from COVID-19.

CDR3 coding DNA: TGTGCCAGCAGCTTGGACCTAAGAAACACTGAAGCTTTCTTT. Protein sequence: CASSLDLRNTEAFF. V gene TRBV5-5 combines with J gene TRBJ1-1, with D hard to call. Deletions cut 0 bases from V and 2 bases from J, with 8 bases between. Looked up from germline, CDR1 is SGHKS and CDR2 is YYEKEE (reference sequence). The CDR3 covers 14 residues.

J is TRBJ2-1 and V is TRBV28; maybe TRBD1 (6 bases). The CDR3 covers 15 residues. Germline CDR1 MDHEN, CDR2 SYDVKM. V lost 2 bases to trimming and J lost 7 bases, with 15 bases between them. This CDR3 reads CASSLVAGAGNEQFF. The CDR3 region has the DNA TGTGCCAGCAGTTTAGTCGCAGGGGCAGGGAATGAGCAGTTCTTC.

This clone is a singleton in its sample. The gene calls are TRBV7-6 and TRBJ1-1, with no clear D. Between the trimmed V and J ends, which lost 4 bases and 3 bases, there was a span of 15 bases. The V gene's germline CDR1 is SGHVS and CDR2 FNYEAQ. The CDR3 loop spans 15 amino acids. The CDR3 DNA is TGTGCCAGCAGCTCCCGTGGCACCGGGTACACTGAAGCTTTCTTT. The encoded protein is CASSSRGTGYTEAFF. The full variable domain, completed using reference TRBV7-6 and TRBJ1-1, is GAGVSQSPRYKVTKRGQDVALRCDPISGHVSLYWYRQALGQGPEFLTYFNYEAQQDKSGLPNDRFSAERPEGSISTLTIQRTEQRDSAMYRCASSSRGTGYTEAFFGQGTRLTVV.

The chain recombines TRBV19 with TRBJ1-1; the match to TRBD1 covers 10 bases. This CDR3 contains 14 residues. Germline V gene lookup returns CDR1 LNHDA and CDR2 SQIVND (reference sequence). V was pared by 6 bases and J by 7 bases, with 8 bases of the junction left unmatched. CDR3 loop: CASSHAGTGDEAFF. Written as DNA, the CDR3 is TGTGCCAGTAGCCATGCAGGGACAGGGGATGAAGCTTTCTTT. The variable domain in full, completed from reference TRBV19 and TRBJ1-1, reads DGGITQSPKYLFRKEGQNVTLSCEQNLNHDAMYWYRQDPGQGLRLIYYSQIVNDFQKGDIAEGYSVSREKKESFPLTVTSAQKNPTAFYLCASSHAGTGDEAFFGQGTRLTVV.

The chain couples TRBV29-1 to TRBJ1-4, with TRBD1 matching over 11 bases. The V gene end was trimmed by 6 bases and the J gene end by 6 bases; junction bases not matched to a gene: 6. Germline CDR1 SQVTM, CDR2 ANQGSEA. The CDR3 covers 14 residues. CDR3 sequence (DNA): TGCAGCGTCCGGGTGGGACAGGGGGATGAAAAACTGTTTTTT. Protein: CSVRVGQGDEKLFF.

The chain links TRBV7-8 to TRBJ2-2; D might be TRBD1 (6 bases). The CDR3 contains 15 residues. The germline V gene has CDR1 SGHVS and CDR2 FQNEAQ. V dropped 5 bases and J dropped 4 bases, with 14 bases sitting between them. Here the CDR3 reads CASSLTGSGTGELFF. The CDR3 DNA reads TGTGCCAGCAGCCTCACAGGGTCGGGCACCGGGGAGCTGTTTTTT.

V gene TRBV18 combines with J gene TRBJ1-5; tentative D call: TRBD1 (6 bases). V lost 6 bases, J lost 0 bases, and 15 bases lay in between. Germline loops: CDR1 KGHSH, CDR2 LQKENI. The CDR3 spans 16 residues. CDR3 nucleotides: TGTGCCAGCTCGTCAAACAGGGATTATAGCAATCAGCCCCAGCATTTT. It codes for CASSSNRDYSNQPQHF.

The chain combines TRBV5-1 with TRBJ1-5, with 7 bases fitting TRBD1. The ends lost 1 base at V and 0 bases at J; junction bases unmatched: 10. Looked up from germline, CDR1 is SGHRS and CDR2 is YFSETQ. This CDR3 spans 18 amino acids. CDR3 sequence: CASSLLGQSGSSNQPQHF. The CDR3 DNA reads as TGCGCCAGCAGCTTGTTGGGACAGTCGGGAAGTAGCAATCAGCCCCAGCATTTT.

CDR3 loop: CATQPTGEWGNQPQHF. CDR3 DNA: TGTGCCACCCAGCCTACAGGGGAATGGGGCAATCAGCCCCAGCATTTT. The rearrangement links TRBV19 to TRBJ1-5, with TRBD1 identical over 7 bases. There are 16 residues in the CDR3. With V trimmed by 10 bases and J by 2 bases, 14 bases remained unmatched. Germline CDR1 LNHDA, CDR2 SQIVND (reference sequence).

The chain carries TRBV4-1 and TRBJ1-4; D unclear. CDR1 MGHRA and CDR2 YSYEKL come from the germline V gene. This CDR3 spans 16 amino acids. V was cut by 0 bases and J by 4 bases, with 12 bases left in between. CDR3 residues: CASSQEVQRSNEKLFF. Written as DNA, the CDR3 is TGCGCCAGCAGCCAAGAGGTCCAGAGGAGTAATGAAAAACTGTTTTTT.